This entry lists 14 T cell receptor beta chains sequenced from one sample in a study of T cell responses to AZD1222 COVID-19 vaccine. This table comes from immunoSEQ multiplex PCR, and its TCRdb copy is limited to in-frame clones, with some not included. The data show some 130,000 clones, 85% to 95% seen once. This specimen was peripheral blood, taken 28 days after the second AZD1222 dose. These receptors all stem from an adult who received the AZD1222 COVID-19 vaccine.

V usage is TRBV15 and J usage is TRBJ1-2; 7 nucleotides line up with TRBD1. This CDR3 is 16 amino acids long. J was trimmed by 4 bases and V by 6 bases; bases with no gene match: 14. The germline CDR1 and CDR2 sequences are LNHNV and YYDKDF (reference sequence). The CDR3 sequence is CATRPTTRAGGYGYTF. CDR3 sequence (DNA): TGTGCCACCAGGCCCACGACCCGCGCAGGGGGCTATGGCTACACCTTC.

The chain joins TRBV28 to TRBJ1-3; TRBD1 is a possible D gene (5 bases). In germline, CDR1 is MDHEN, CDR2 SYDVKM. The CDR3 runs 12 residues. The germline V and J ends were trimmed by 8 bases and 4 bases, with 9 bases remaining between them. The CDR3 region has the DNA TGTGCCAGCCGGGGGATAGGAAACACCATATATTTT. The encoded protein is CASRGIGNTIYF.

The CDR3 nucleotides are TGTGCCAGCACGCCAGAGAGTTTCTATAATTCACCCCTCCACTTT. Protein product: CASTPESFYNSPLHF. The chain couples TRBV6-5 to TRBJ1-6; D gene uncertain. This CDR3 region has 15 residues. The V end was cut by 7 bases, the J end by 3 bases, with 13 bases between. The germline V gene has CDR1 MNHEY and CDR2 SVGAGI.

This chain connects TRBV6-2 or TRBV6-3 to TRBJ2-2; D ambiguous. Germline V lookup: CDR1 MNHEY, CDR2 SVGEGT. CDR3 size: 14 residues. Trimming removed 2 bases at V and 7 bases at J, with 11 bases between. CDR3 DNA: TGTGCCAGCAGTTACAGCGATGCTAACGGGGAGCTGTTTTTT. Protein: CASSYSDANGELFF.

The CDR3 sequence: CASNSDSTDTQYF. The CDR3 DNA reads TGTGCCAGCAATTCAGACAGCACAGATACGCAGTATTTT. V usage is TRBV2 and J usage is TRBJ2-3; D is unresolved. The CDR3 length is 13 residues. From germline, CDR1 is SNHLY and CDR2 FYNNEI. V gave up 7 bases and J gave up 0 bases, with 8 bases separating them.

This sequence joins TRBV30 and TRBJ1-3; no reliable D call. V was shortened by 3 bases and J by 0 bases, with 6 bases between the two germline ends. Germline V gene lookup returns CDR1 GTSNPN and CDR2 SVGIG (reference sequence). The CDR3 spans 13 residues. The CDR3 DNA is TGTGCCTGGAGCGAAGGCTCTGGAAACACCATATATTTT. Its protein is CAWSEGSGNTIYF.

The chain has TRBV12-3 or TRBV12-4 and TRBJ2-7; D is undetermined. Trimming left V 3 bases short and J 2 bases short, with 5 bases between. This CDR3 contains 12 residues. The CDR3: CASSLSPYEQYF. CDR3 sequence (DNA): TGTGCCAGCAGTTTGTCCCCCTACGAGCAGTACTTC.

The chain recombines TRBV19 with TRBJ1-1, with TRBD1 as a possible D gene (5 bases). CDR3 length: 16 residues. In germline, CDR1 is LNHDA, CDR2 SQIVND (reference sequence). V was pared by 4 bases and J by 5 bases, with 20 bases between. The CDR3 here is CASSKADRWVETEAFF. The CDR3 DNA is TGTGCCAGTAGTAAAGCTGACAGATGGGTGGAAACTGAAGCTTTCTTT.

The chain joins TRBV6-4 to TRBJ2-1; 9 bases are a match to TRBD2. The V gene end was trimmed by 0 bases and the J gene end by 8 bases; junction bases not matched to a gene: 8. CDR3 length: 16 amino acids. The germline CDR1 and CDR2 sequences are MRHNA and SNTAGT. This chain's CDR3 is CASSDSGLAGSDEQFF. In DNA, the CDR3 is TGTGCCAGCAGTGACTCAGGGCTAGCGGGGAGCGATGAGCAGTTCTTC.

The V gene is TRBV5-4, the J gene TRBJ1-1; D not resolved. CDR3 length equals 13 residues. V was clipped by 5 bases and J by 6 bases, with 14 bases between them. CDR1 SGHNT and CDR2 YYREEE come from the germline V gene (reference sequence). The CDR3 sequence: CASSWMMGSEAFF. Written as DNA, the CDR3 is TGTGCCAGCAGTTGGATGATGGGTTCTGAAGCTTTCTTT.

The chain carries TRBV9 and TRBJ1-2; a possible D gene is TRBD1 (6 bases). In germline, CDR1 is SGDLS, CDR2 YYNGEE. V shed 0 bases and J shed 2 bases, with 8 bases lying between them. The CDR3 totals 14 residues. The CDR3 region is CASSVGQGNYGYTF. The DNA for the CDR3 is TGTGCCAGCAGCGTAGGTCAGGGGAACTATGGCTACACCTTC.

The rearrangement links TRBV27 to TRBJ1-2; TRBD1 is a possible D gene (5 bases). The length of the CDR3 is 17 residues. Deletions cut 6 bases from V and 8 bases from J, with 28 bases between. Germline CDR1 MNHEY, CDR2 SMNVEV (reference sequence). The DNA for the CDR3 is TGTGCCAGCAGCCTCCGGACACGGAGAGGTTTGGGATACGGCTACACCTTC. Its protein product is CASSLRTRRGLGYGYTF.

The V and J genes are TRBV5-1 and TRBJ2-2; TRBD1 agrees at 9 bases. The J segment lost 9 bases and the V segment lost 4 bases, leaving 10 bases of the junction unmatched. The CDR3 is made up of 15 amino acids. Germline CDR1 reads SGHRS; CDR2 reads YFSETQ. The CDR3 loop reads CASSPGDRETRELFF. The CDR3 DNA reads as TGCGCCAGCAGCCCGGGGGACAGGGAGACTCGGGAGCTGTTTTTT.

This chain joins TRBV7-9 and TRBJ1-1; D remains ambiguous. From germline, CDR1 is SEHNR and CDR2 FQNEAQ (reference sequence). With 1 base removed from V and 3 bases from J, the gap between germline ends came to 6 bases. This CDR3 has 13 amino acids. In DNA, the CDR3 is TGTGCCAGCAGCTTAGACGGGGACACTGAAGCTTTCTTT. It encodes CASSLDGDTEAFF. The whole variable domain, filled in from reference TRBV7-9 and TRBJ1-1, reads DTGVSQNPRHKITKRGQNVTFRCDPISEHNRLYWYRQTLGQGPEFLTYFQNEAQLEKSRLLSDRFSAERPKGSFSTLEIQRTEQGDSAMYLCASSLDGDTEAFFGQGTRLTVV.